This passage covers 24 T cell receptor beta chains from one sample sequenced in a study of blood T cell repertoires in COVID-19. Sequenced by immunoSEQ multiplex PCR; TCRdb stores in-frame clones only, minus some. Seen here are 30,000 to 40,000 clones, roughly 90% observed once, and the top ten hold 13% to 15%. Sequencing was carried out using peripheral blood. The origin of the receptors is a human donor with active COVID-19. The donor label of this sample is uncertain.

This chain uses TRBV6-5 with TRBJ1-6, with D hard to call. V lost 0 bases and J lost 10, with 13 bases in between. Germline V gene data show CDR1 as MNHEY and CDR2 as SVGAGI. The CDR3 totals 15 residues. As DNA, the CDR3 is TGTGCCAGCAGTTACTCGGCGGGGAAAGGGTCACCCCTCCACTTT. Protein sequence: CASSYSAGKGSPLHF.

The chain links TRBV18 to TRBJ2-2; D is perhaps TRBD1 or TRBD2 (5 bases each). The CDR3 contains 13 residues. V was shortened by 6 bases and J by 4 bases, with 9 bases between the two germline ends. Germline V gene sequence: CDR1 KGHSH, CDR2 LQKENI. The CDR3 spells CASSPGSTGELFF. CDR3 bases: TGTGCCAGCTCCCCAGGGAGCACCGGGGAGCTGTTTTTT.

This chain's CDR3 is CASSLDRAGEQFF. The DNA of the CDR3 is TGTGCCAGCAGCTTAGATCGAGCGGGCGAGCAGTTCTTC. This chain connects TRBV11-3 to TRBJ2-1; maybe TRBD2 (6 bases). Germline V lookup: CDR1 SGHNT, CDR2 YENEEA. Trimming stripped 0 bases from V and 10 bases from J, with 10 bases between. The CDR3 runs to 13 residues.

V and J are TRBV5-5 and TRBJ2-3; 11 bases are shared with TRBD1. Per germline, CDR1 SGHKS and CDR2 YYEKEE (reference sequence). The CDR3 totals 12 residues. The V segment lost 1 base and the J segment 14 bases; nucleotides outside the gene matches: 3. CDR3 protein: CASSLTGTGGYF. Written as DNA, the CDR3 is TGTGCCAGCAGCTTGACCGGGACAGGGGGGTATTTT.

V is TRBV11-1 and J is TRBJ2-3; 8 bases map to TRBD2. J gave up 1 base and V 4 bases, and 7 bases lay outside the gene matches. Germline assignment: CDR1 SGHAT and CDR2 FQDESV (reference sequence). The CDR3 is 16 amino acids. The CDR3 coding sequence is TGTGCCAGCAGCTCCCCTCAGCGGGGGCGCACAGATACGCAGTATTTT. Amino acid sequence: CASSSPQRGRTDTQYF.

CDR3 loop: CAISDFRPGGLGAEAFF. In DNA, the CDR3 is TGTGCCATCAGTGATTTTAGGCCAGGGGGACTTGGGGCTGAAGCTTTCTTT. The rearrangement uses TRBV10-3 and TRBJ1-1, with 7 bases matching TRBD1. V gave up 3 bases and J gave up 6 bases; unmatched junction bases: 16. Germline V CDR1 and CDR2: ENHRY, SYGVKD. The CDR3 has 17 residues.

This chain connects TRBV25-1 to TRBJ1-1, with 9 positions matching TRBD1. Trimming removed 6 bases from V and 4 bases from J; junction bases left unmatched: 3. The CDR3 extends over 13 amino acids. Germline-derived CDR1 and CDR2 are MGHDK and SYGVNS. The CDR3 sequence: CASRLTGGTEAFF. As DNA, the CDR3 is TGTGCCAGCAGATTGACAGGGGGCACTGAAGCTTTCTTT.

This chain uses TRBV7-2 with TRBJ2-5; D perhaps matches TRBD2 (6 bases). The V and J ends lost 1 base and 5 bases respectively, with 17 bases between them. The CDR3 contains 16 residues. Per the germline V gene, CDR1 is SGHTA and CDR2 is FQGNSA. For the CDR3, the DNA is TGTGCCAGCAGCTTAGGGGGACTCTCCACGAGGGAGACCCAGTACTTC. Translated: CASSLGGLSTRETQYF.

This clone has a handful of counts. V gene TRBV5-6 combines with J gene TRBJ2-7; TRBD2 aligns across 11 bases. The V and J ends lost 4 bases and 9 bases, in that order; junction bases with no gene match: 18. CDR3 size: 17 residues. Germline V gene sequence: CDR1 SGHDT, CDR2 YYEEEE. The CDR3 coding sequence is TGTGCCAGCAGCGTCAGATCCGGGGGACTAGCGGCTTGGGGGCAGTACTTC. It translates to CASSVRSGGLAAWGQYF.

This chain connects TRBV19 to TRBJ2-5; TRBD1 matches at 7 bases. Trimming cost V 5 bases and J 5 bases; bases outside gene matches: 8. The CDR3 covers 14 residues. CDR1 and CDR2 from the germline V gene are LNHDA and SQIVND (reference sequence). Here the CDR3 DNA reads TGTGCCAGTAGTGTCACAGGGGCTAGGGAGACCCAGTACTTC. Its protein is CASSVTGARETQYF.

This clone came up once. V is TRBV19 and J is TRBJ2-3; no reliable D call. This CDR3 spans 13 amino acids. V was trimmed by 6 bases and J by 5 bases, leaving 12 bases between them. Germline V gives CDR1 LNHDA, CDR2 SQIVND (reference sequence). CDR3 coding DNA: TGTGCCAGTAGCAATCTCCCGGGAGATACGCAGTATTTT. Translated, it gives CASSNLPGDTQYF.

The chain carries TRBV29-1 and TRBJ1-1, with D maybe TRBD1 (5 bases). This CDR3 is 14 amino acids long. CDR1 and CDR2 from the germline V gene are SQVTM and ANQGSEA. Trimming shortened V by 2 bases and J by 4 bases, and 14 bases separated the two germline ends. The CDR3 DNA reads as TGCAGCGTTGAATGGGCAGGGTTTAGCACTGAAGCTTTCTTT. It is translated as CSVEWAGFSTEAFF.

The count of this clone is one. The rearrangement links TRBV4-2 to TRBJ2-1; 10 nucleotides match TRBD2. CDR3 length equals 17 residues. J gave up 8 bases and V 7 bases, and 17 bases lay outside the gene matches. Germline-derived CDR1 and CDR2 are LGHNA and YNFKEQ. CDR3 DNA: TGTGCCAGCACCGCGGGAAGCGGGGGGGCCTCTGGGGATGAGCAGTTCTTC. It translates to CASTAGSGGASGDEQFF.

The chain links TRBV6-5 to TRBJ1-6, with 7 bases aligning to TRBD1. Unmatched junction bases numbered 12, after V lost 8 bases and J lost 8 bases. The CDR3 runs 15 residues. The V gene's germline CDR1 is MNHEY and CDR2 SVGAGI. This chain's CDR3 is CASRLTGTEYSPLHF. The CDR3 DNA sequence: TGTGCCAGCCGTCTCACCGGGACAGAGTATTCACCCCTCCACTTT.

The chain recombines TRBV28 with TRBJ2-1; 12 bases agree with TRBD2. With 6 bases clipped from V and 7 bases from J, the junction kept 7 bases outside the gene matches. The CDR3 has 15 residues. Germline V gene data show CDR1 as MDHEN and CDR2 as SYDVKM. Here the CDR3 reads CASRPSGGALNEQFF. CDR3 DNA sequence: TGTGCCAGCAGACCTAGCGGGGGGGCCTTGAATGAGCAGTTCTTC.

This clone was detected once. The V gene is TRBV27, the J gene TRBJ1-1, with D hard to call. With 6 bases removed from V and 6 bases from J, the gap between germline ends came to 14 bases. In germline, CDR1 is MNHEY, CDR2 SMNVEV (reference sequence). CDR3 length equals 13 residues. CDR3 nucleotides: TGTGCCAGCAGGTACTCGGGGTCCCCTGAAGCTTTCTTT. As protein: CASRYSGSPEAFF.

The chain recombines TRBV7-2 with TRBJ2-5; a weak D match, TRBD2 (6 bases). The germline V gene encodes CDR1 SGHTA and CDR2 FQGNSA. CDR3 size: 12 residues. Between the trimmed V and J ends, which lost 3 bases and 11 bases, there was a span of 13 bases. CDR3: CASSLGGDWQYF. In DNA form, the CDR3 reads TGTGCCAGCAGCTTGGGTGGGGACTGGCAGTACTTC.

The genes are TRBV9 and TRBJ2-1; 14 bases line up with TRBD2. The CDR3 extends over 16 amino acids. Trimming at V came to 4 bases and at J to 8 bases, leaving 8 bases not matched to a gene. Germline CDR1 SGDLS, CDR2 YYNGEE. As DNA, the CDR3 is TGTGCCAGCAGCTTACGACTAGCGGGGGGGTCCCATGAGCAGTTCTTC. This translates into CASSLRLAGGSHEQFF.

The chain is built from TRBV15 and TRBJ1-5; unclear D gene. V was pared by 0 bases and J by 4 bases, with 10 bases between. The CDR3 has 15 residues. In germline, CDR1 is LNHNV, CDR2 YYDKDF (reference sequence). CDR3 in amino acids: CATSRDGTGNQPQHF. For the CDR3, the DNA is TGTGCCACCAGCAGAGATGGCACCGGGAATCAGCCCCAGCATTTT.

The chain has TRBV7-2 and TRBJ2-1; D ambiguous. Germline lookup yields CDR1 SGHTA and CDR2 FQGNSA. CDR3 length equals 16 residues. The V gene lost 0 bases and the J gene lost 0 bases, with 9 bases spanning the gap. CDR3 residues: CASSLAYSFSYNEQFF. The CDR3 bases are TGTGCCAGCAGCTTAGCGTATAGCTTCTCCTACAATGAGCAGTTCTTC.

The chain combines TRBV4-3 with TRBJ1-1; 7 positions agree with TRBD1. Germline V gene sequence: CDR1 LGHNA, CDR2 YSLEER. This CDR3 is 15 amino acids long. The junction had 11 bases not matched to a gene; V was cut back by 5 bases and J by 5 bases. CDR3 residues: CASSYGAPGGTEAFF. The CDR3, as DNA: TGCGCCAGCAGCTATGGGGCCCCAGGGGGGACTGAAGCTTTCTTT.

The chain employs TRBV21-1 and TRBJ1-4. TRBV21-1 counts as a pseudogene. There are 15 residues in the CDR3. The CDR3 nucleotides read TGTGCCAGCAGCAAACGAGGAGGGACGAATGAAAAACTGTTTTTT. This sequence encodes CASSKRGGTNEKLFF.

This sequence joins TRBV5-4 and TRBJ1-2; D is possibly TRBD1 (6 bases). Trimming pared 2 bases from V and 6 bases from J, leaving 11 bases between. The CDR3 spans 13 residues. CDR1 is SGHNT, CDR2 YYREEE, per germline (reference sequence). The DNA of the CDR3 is TGTGCCAGCAGCTTCCCGGACAGCCATGGCTACACCTTC. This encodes CASSFPDSHGYTF.

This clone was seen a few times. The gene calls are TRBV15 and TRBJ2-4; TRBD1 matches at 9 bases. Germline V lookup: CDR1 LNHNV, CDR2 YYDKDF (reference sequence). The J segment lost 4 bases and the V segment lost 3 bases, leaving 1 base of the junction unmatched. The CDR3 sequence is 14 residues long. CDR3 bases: TGTGCCACCAGCAGGGACAGGGGAAAAAACATTCAGTACTTC. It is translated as CATSRDRGKNIQYF.